This entry describes one TCR beta chain. In germline, CDR1 is MNHNY, CDR2 SVGAGI (reference sequence). The CDR3 runs 14 residues. J lost 5 bases, V lost 5 bases, and 3 bases had no gene match. The data originate from a study of blood T cell repertoires in COVID-19. Study-level background: Samples representing acute and convalescent COVID-19 were sourced from the United States, Italy and Spain. Nucleic acid was either cDNA or gDNA, and it came from T cells, B-cell-depleted T cells, or PBMCs.

Study processing details: Amplifying reference gene primers gave estimates of nucleated cell counts. Data came from immunoSEQ multiplex PCR; TCRdb stores just in-frame clones and leaves some out. That table is the source of V, J and clone size, and D and trimming were worked out from the DNA. Of fewer than 40,000 clones in the sample, about 90% are singletons; the top ten hold 1.5% to 1.8%. Sequenced: peripheral blood. The TCR comes from a man between 60 and 75 years old with active COVID-19. The rearrangement links TRBV6-6 to TRBJ1-5; TRBD1 matches 10 bases. The CDR3 DNA reads TGTGCCAGCAGTCGGACAGGGGGGGATCAGCCCCAGCATTTT. This codes for CASSRTGGDQPQHF.